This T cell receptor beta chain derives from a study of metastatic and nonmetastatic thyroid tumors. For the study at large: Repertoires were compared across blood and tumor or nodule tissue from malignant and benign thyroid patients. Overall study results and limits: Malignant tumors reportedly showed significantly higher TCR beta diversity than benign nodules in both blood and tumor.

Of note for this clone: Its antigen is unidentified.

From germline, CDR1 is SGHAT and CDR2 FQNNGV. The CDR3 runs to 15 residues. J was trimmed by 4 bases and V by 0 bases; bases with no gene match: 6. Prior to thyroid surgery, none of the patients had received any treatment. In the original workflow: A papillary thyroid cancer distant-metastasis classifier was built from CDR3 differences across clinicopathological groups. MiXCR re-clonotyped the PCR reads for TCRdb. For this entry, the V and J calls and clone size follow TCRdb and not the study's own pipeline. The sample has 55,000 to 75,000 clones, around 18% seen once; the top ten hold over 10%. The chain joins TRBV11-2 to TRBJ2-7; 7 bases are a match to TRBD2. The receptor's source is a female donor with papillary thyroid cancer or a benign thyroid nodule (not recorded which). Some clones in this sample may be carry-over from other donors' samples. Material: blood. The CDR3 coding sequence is TGTGCCAGCAGCTTAGATCGCGGGAGCGGGTACGAGCAGTACTTC. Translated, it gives CASSLDRGSGYEQYF. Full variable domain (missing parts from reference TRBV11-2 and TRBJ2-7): EAGVAQSPRYKIIEKRQSVAFWCNPISGHATLYWYQQILGQGPKLLIQFQNNGVVDDSQLPKDRFSAERLKGVDSTLKIQPAKLEDSAVYLCASSLDRGSGYEQYFGPGTRLTVT.